This note documents a single T cell receptor beta chain sequence. The target antigen is unknown. Treatment noted: some 20 received Ad26.COV2.S at low or high dose, single or two shots; 5 received placebo; per-sample allocation not given. Day 63 after the first vaccine or placebo injection was the time point for sampling. These data are taken from a study of Ad26.COV2.S vaccination and SARS-CoV-2 variants. Broader study findings: It was vaccine recipients, not placebo recipients, who had the higher spike-specific TCR breadth.

Sequencing used immunoSEQ multiplex PCR; TCRdb keeps in-frame clones, though not all of them. The sample carries about 400,000 clones, roughly four fifths recorded once. V gave up 6 bases and J gave up 0 bases, with 16 bases separating them. Germline CDR1 is SGDLS and CDR2 is YYNGEE. CDR3 length: 17 amino acids. The clonotype was recovered from a person aged 18-65 years who received the Ad26.COV2.S COVID-19 vaccine or a placebo. The rearrangement uses TRBV9 and TRBJ2-6; no firm D call. The starting material was peripheral blood, obtained in a trial of Ad26.COV2.S vaccine versus placebo. Written as DNA, the CDR3 is TGTGCCAGCACCGCCCTTAGGGAATCCTCTGGGGCCAACGTCCTGACTTTC. It translates to CASTALRESSGANVLTF. The full variable domain, its missing parts supplied by reference TRBV9 and TRBJ2-6, is DSGVTQTPKHLITATGQRVTLRCSPRSGDLSVYWYQQSLDQGLQFLIQYYNGEERAKGNILERFSAQQFPDLHSELNLSSLELGDSALYFCASTALRESSGANVLTFGAGSRLTVL.